The clone carrying this T cell receptor beta chain appeared once. This sample is part of a study of cytomegalovirus exposure and HLA in healthy donors. It was with 60 Vbeta and 13 Jbeta primers that the PCR ran. Profiled with immunoSEQ multiplex PCR; TCRdb holds only in-frame clones, not every one. Among 95,000 to 110,000 clones, 79% were seen once, and the ten largest hold about 4%. This TCR came from a man in his forties or fifties in good health and CMV-seropositive. The sample taken for sequencing was PBMCs.

Written as DNA, the CDR3 is TGTGCCAGCAGTCCACCCCTCTCTAGGGGGGGTTACAATGAGCAGTTCTTC. It specifies CASSPPLSRGGYNEQFF. The chain employs TRBV28 and TRBJ2-1, with D possibly matching TRBD2 (7 bases). The CDR3 is 17 amino acids. The V end lost 5 bases, the J end lost 4 bases, and 21 bases lay between the germline ends. Germline loops: CDR1 MDHEN, CDR2 SYDVKM.